The sequence of this T cell receptor beta chain was determined in a study of graft-versus-host responses after intestinal transplantation. Study in general: Each patient got anti-thymocyte globulin induction, then tacrolimus and steroids for roughly 3 years. Points from the study as a whole: GvH clones surfaced in recipient marrow, some emerging earlier in ileum or blood.

Produced via immunoSEQ multiplex PCR; TCRdb's table is partial and in-frame only. The repertoire consists of around 90,000 clones, with less than 95% occurring once and the leading ten covering approximately 0.2%. The CDR3 totals 17 residues. V dropped 4 bases and J dropped 0 bases, with 17 bases sitting between them. Germline V gene data show CDR1 as LNHDA and CDR2 as SQIVND (reference sequence). This clone came up once. Its antigen is still unknown. The input for sequencing was unstimulated CD4+ T cells sorted from spleen or lymph node cells, taken before transplant. This chain links TRBV19 with TRBJ2-3, with D possibly being TRBD2 (6 bases). The TCR sequence derives from a human donor who was the organ donor for an intestinal transplant. The CDR3 DNA sequence: TGTGCCAGTAGTAAAGGCGGGTGGGGGGTTAGCACAGATACGCAGTATTTT. Translation gives CASSKGGWGVSTDTQYF.